This TCR beta chain derives from a study of blood T cell repertoires in COVID-19 (dated by TCRdb to between 2020 and 2021). At the level of the whole study: The collaborator samples originated in the United States, Italy and Spain and spanned the acute and convalescent phases of COVID-19. The repertoires were released in a freely available public database intended as a resource for research on the immune response to SARS-CoV-2. The prospective study material was composed of cDNA or gDNA derived from T cells, B-cell-depleted T cells, or PBMCs. The samples were drawn from two sources: the first 160 participants of the ongoing ImmuneRACE study, and 950 to 1,500 subjects contributed by 6 global collaborators. The dataset comprised deeply sampled blood TCRbeta repertoires from subjects exposed to, actively infected with, or recovered from COVID-19. Where available, HLA class I and class II types were taken from metadata supplied by the sample provider and were not determined by assay-based typing. A de-identified subject ID, COVID-19 status, age in years and sex were almost always included in the sample metadata. Points the paper makes about the study in general: Clinical and demographic metadata were provided uncurated, with the amount varying by source and participant.

For this clone: Its recognized antigen is unknown. It has no much larger one-base neighbor in the sample; base qualities were not kept.

In the germline V gene, CDR1 corresponds to SGHRS and CDR2 to YFSETQ. The CDR3, cysteine through phenylalanine, is 15 amino acids long. Of the read, only the CDR3 DNA is kept; its 45 bases are in frame from base 1. Trimming costs V 4 bases and J 0 bases, and their ends lie 10 bases apart. The immunoSEQ Assay, a bias-controlled multiplex PCR, was used to amplify TCRbeta CDR3 regions from genomic DNA. The study's processing was this. Nucleated cell counts per sample were estimated from amplification of reference gene primers within the assay. To quantify the absolute abundance of each unique TCRbeta CDR3 rearrangement, sequence reads were collapsed and filtered. Productive Simpson clonality was computed per sample as the square root of Simpson's diversity index over productive rearrangements. Drawn from immuneACCESS, this table holds only the in-frame rearrangements with V and J called that TCRdb kept. Clones are partly lost; checked studies trace under half to an unresolved V gene and leave the rest unexplained. The DNA gave D and trimming, while V, J and clone size come from that table. The sample table shows 110,000 to 150,000 clones, and around 83% are seen once. Of the sample, roughly 1.5% falls within the top ten clones.

Each collaborating institution followed its own protocols to collect whole blood in K2EDTA tubes. For TCRbeta analysis, collaborators shipped samples as frozen whole blood, isolated PBMCs, or DNA extracted from either of those sample types. The sequenced sample consisted of peripheral blood. The clonotype comes from a human donor in a cohort sampled during active COVID-19. The chain is assembled from TRBV5-1 and TRBJ1-4, with the identity of the D gene unclear. The DNA reads as follows: TGCGCCAGCAGCGGCGGGTCCTCAACTAATGAAAAACTGTTTTTT. Translation gives CASSGGSSTNEKLFF.